The 8 T cell receptor beta chains reported below all come from one sample, sequenced in a study of T cells in Graves' hyperthyroidism and ophthalmopathy. Amplified TCR beta CDR3 regions derived from RNA transcripts. During a first-round RT-PCR of the TCR CDR3, the HTBI primer set was used. TCRdb fed the multiplex PCR reads into MiXCR, producing one record per CDR3 protein. The data show about 760,000 distinct CDR3 sequences, about a third seen once. Sequencing input: blood. The receptors come from a woman between 40 and 55 years old with Graves' hyperthyroidism.

As for this clonotype: This sequence may be a read error, since a much larger clone differs from it by one base. The chain employs TRBV9 and TRBJ1-5; tentative D call: TRBD1 (5 bases). V gave up 0 bases and J gave up 0 bases, with 7 bases separating them. CDR1 and CDR2 (germline): SGDLS, YYNGEE. The CDR3 has 15 residues. The CDR3 region has the DNA TGTGCCAGCAGCGTAGCCGGGGGTAGCAATCAGCCCCAGCATTTT. It specifies CASSVAGGSNQPQHF.

This clonotype was recorded at least ten times. V is TRBV12-3 or TRBV12-4 and J is TRBJ1-1; no firm D call. The CDR3 runs 16 residues. V lost 7 bases to trimming and J lost 0 bases, with 18 bases between them. CDR3: CASTISHRFMNTEAFF. In nucleotides, the CDR3 is TGTGCCAGCACCATAAGCCACAGATTCATGAACACTGAAGCTTTCTTT.

The chain employs TRBV7-2 and TRBJ1-1, with 7 positions matching TRBD1. Germline trimming cut 8 bases from V and 0 bases from J; bases unmatched to any gene: 3. CDR1 SGHTA and CDR2 FQGNSA come from the germline V gene. This CDR3 has 13 residues. In DNA form, the CDR3 reads TGTGCCAGCTGGGACAGTATGAACACTGAAGCTTTCTTT. This encodes CASWDSMNTEAFF.

The rearrangement links TRBV6-5 to TRBJ1-2, with TRBD1 matching over 7 bases. Germline-derived CDR1 and CDR2 are MNHEY and SVGAGI. The CDR3 length is 15 residues. J lost 2 bases, V lost 2 bases, and 5 bases had no gene match. DNA for the CDR3: TGTGCCAGCAGTTACGGGGGACAGACGAACTATGGCTACACCTTC. Translated, it gives CASSYGGQTNYGYTF.

This clonotype has ten or more counts. The chain has TRBV24-1 and TRBJ1-5; 7 nucleotides align to TRBD1. With V trimmed by 3 bases and J by 3 bases, 10 bases remained unmatched. Germline CDR1 KGHDR, CDR2 SFDVKD. The CDR3 sequence is 17 residues long. CDR3 nucleotides: TGTGCCACCAGTGATCCTATAGGGGACAGTACCAATCAGCCCCAGCATTTT. Translating it yields CATSDPIGDSTNQPQHF.

The chain carries TRBV25-1 and TRBJ1-6; D is uncertain. CDR3 length: 18 amino acids. Germline V gene sequence: CDR1 MGHDK, CDR2 SYGVNS. Trimming cost V 5 bases and J 0 bases, with 17 bases left between them. CDR3 sequence reads: CASSYRRTENSYNSPLHF. The CDR3 nucleotides read TGTGCCAGCAGTTACCGGCGTACAGAAAACTCCTATAATTCACCCCTCCACTTT.

This clonotype has just a few counts. V usage is TRBV29-1 and J usage is TRBJ1-1, with 9 bases fitting TRBD1. The length of the CDR3 is 13 residues. Looked up from germline, CDR1 is SQVTM and CDR2 is ANQGSEA. Trimming cost V 7 bases and J 0 bases; bases outside gene matches: 3. The CDR3 here is CSAGQGLNTEAFF. CDR3 bases: TGCAGCGCCGGACAGGGGTTGAACACTGAAGCTTTCTTT.

The sample holds many counts of this clonotype. The J gene is TRBJ2-5, the V gene TRBV7-2, with a weak D call TRBD2 (5 bases). This CDR3 contains 13 residues. Germline V gene lookup returns CDR1 SGHTA and CDR2 FQGNSA. The V and J ends lost 5 bases and 4 bases respectively, with 11 bases between them. The chain's CDR3 is CASSRGFAETQYF. The CDR3 DNA reads TGTGCCAGCAGCCGGGGTTTCGCAGAGACCCAGTACTTC. Full variable domain (outside the CDR3, taken from reference TRBV7-2 and TRBJ2-5): GAGVSQSPSNKVTEKGKDVELRCDPISGHTALYWYRQSLGQGLEFLIYFQGNSAPDKSGLPSDRFSAERTGGSVSTLTIQRTQQEDSAVYLCASSRGFAETQYFGPGTRLLVL.